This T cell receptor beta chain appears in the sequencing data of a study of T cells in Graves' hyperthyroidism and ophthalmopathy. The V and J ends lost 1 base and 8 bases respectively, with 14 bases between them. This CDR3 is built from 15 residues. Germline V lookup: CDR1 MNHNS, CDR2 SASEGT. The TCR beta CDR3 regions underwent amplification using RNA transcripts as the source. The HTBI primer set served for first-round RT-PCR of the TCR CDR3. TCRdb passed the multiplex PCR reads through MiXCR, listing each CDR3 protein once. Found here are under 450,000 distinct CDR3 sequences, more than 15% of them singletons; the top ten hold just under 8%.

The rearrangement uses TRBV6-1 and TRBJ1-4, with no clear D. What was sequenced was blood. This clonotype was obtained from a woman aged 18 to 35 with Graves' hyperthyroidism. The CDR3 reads CASSEDHGSREKLFF. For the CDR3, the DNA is TGTGCCAGCAGTGAAGATCATGGGAGTAGGGAAAAACTGTTTTTT.